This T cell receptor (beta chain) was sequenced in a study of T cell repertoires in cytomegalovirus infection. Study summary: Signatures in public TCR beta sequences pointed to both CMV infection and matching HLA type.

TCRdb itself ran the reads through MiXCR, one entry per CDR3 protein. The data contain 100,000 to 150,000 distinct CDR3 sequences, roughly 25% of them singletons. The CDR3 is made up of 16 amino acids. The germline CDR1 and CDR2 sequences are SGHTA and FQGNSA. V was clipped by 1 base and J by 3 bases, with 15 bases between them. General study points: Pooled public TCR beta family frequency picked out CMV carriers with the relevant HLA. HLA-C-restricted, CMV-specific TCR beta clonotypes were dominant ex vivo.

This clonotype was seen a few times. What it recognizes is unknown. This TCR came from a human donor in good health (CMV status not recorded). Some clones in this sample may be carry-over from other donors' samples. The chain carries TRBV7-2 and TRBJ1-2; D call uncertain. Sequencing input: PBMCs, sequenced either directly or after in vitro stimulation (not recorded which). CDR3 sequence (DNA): TGTGCCAGCAGCTTAGGTGGTAGGGCGGAGGACTATGGCTACACCTTC. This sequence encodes CASSLGGRAEDYGYTF.